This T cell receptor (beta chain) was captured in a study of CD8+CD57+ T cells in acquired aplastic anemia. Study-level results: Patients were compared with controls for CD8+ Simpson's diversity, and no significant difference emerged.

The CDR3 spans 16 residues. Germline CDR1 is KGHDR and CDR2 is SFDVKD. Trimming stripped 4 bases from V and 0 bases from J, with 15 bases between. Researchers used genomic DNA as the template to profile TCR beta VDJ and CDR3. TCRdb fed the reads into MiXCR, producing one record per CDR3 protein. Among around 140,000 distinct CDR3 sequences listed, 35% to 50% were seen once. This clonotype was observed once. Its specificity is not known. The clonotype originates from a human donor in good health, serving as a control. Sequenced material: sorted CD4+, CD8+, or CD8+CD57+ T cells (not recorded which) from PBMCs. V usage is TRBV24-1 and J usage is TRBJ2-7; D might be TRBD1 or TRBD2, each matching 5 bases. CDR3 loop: CATSDWDGQASYEQYF. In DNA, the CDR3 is TGTGCCACCAGTGACTGGGACGGGCAGGCCTCCTACGAGCAGTACTTC.